This T cell receptor beta chain was captured by sequencing in a study of response to subunit inactivated influenza vaccine. A single record per CDR3 protein comes from TCRdb applying MiXCR to the RT-PCR reads. The table shows 300,000 to 350,000 distinct CDR3 sequences, with approximately 20% occurring only once. J gave up 0 bases and V 4 bases, and 4 bases lay outside the gene matches. CDR3 length equals 16 residues. Germline V gives CDR1 SGHRS, CDR2 YFSETQ. This clonotype has a count of ten or more. What it recognizes is unknown. The study's findings and limits: The authors suggested that few new T cells are recruited per seasonal influenza vaccination.

The chain joins TRBV5-1 to TRBJ1-6; 7 positions agree with TRBD1. The sequenced sample was PBMCs from blood, obtained approximately 20 months after vaccination. This receptor was identified in a man between 50 and 75 years old who received an inactivated influenza vaccine. The CDR3 region has the DNA TGCGCCAGCAGCCTACAGGGGAGCTCCTATAATTCACCCCTCCACTTT. This codes for CASSLQGSSYNSPLHF.